The source of this T cell receptor (beta chain) is a study of control samples from healthy donors and cancer patients. Losses at the gene ends were 1 base for V and 6 bases for J; bases not matched to a gene: 9. CDR1 is SGHVS and CDR2 is FNYEAQ in the germline V gene. This CDR3 region has 17 residues. The assay was immunoSEQ multiplex PCR, and TCRdb's table has in-frame clones only and misses some. The repertoire holds roughly 120,000 clones, with about 93% as singletons. Sequencing input: blood. V gene TRBV7-6 combines with J gene TRBJ1-6; 7 bases match TRBD1. The TCR was taken from a man aged 30-40 years in good health. The CDR3 protein is CASSLGAGGRTNSPLHF. DNA of the CDR3: TGTGCCAGCAGCTTAGGGGCAGGGGGTAGAACTAATTCACCCCTCCACTTT.